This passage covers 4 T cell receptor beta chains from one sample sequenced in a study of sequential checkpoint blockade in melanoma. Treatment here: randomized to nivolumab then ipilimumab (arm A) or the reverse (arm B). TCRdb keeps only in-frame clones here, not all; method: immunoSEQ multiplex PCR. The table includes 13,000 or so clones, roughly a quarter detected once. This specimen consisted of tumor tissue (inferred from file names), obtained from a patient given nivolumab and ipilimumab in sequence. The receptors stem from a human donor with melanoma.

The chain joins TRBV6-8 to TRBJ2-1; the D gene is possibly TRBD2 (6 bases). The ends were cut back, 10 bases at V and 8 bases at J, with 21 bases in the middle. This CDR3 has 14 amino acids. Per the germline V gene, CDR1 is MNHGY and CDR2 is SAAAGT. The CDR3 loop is CATELGGEEDEQFF. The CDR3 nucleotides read TGTGCCACCGAGTTGGGGGGAGAGGAGGATGAGCAGTTCTTC.

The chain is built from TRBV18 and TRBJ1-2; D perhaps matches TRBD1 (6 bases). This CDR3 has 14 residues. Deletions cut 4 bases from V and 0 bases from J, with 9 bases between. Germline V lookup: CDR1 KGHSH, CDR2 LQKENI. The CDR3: CASSQQGANYGYTF. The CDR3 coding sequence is TGTGCCAGCTCACAACAGGGAGCTAACTATGGCTACACCTTC.

The CDR3 DNA reads TGTGCCAGCAGCGTGGGGACGCGGGACGGGGAGCTGTTTTTT. This gives the protein CASSVGTRDGELFF. V and J are TRBV9 and TRBJ2-2; possibly TRBD2 for D (6 bases). The CDR3 has 14 amino acids. The germline gives CDR1 SGDLS, CDR2 YYNGEE. Deletions cut 2 bases from V and 7 bases from J, with 12 bases between.

Here the CDR3 DNA reads TGTGCCAGCAGCGTAGCGGGAGGGGGGTGGACTAATGAAAAACTGTTTTTT. Its translation is CASSVAGGGWTNEKLFF. This rearrangement joins TRBV9 to TRBJ1-4, with a possible D match to TRBD1 (6 bases). Germline loops: CDR1 SGDLS, CDR2 YYNGEE. The CDR3 contains 17 residues. The V and J ends lost 0 bases and 2 bases respectively, with 14 bases between them.